This T cell receptor (beta chain) was sequenced in a study of molecular identifiers for immune sequencing clone quantification. Input for naive CD8 libraries was roughly 17,000 to 1,100,000 sorted cells; the RNA fraction used was 10%, 30% or 50%. At least ten counts were recorded for this clonotype. The V gene lost 0 bases and the J gene lost 4 bases, with 12 bases spanning the gap. The length of the CDR3 is 15 residues. CDR1 is SGDLS, CDR2 YYNGEE, per germline. The authors built bulk TCR libraries by previously described methods with listed TCR primers. TCRdb re-called the PCR reads with MiXCR, one entry per CDR3 protein. Among just under 650,000 distinct CDR3 sequences listed, roughly 21% were seen once.

What was sequenced was naive CD8+ T cells from blood, with Jurkat cell RNA spiked in. Subset: FACS-sorted CD8+CD4-CCR7+CD45RA+ naive T cells. The receptor was derived from a human donor in good health. Some libraries in this study had Jurkat cell RNA spiked in. This chain uses TRBV9 with TRBJ2-3; D remains ambiguous. CDR3 sequence: CASSVGPQSADTQYF. CDR3 coding DNA: TGTGCCAGCAGCGTAGGTCCCCAAAGCGCAGATACGCAGTATTTT. Full variable domain (outside the CDR3, taken from reference TRBV9 and TRBJ2-3): DSGVTQTPKHLITATGQRVTLRCSPRSGDLSVYWYQQSLDQGLQFLIQYYNGEERAKGNILERFSAQQFPDLHSELNLSSLELGDSALYFCASSVGPQSADTQYFGPGTRLTVL.